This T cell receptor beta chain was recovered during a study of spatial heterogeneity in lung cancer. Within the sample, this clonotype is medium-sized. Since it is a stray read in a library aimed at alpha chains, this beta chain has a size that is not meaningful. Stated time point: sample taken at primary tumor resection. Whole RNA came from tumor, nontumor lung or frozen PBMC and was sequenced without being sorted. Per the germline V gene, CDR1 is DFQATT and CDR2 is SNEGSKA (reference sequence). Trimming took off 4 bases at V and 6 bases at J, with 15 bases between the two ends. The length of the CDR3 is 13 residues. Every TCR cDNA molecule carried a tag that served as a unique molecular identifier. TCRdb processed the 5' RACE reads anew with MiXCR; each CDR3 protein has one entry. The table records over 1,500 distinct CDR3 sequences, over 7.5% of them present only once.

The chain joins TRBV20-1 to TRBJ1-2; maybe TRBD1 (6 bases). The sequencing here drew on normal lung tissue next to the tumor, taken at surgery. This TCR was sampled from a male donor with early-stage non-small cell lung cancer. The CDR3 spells CSATTGSSDGYTF. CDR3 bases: TGCAGTGCTACTACAGGGAGTTCTGATGGCTACACCTTC.